A selection of T cell receptor beta chains follows, all from one sample in a study of patients and donors after allogeneic stem cell transplantation. TCRdb ran MiXCR on the RT-PCR reads and lists one entry per CDR3 protein. Of approximately 150,000 distinct CDR3 sequences in the sample, roughly 31% are singletons; the top ten hold around 3.3%. The sample taken for sequencing was blood, either unsorted or a sorted T cell fraction (not recorded which). Receptors were obtained from a human donor who was either an allogeneic HSCT recipient or a stem cell or donor lymphocyte infusion donor (not recorded which). It is not recorded whose cells these are; they may come from a transplant donor. Both conserved end residues are part of each CDR3. D genes are given only for firm matches. Some rows mark clone size as missing; the rest say once, few, many or name a class of expanded clone.

TRBJ1-2 | TRBD1 | . | TRBV6-1 | TGTGCCAGCAGTGACGCCGGGACAGGGTTCTATGGCTACACCTTC | CASSDAGTGFYGYTF
TRBJ2-3 | TRBD2 | . | TRBV5-1 | TGCGCCAGCAGCTTGGGGGGACTAGCGGGAGTACAAGATACGCAGTATTTT | CASSLGGLAGVQDTQYF
TRBJ2-2 | . | few | TRBV27 | TGTGCCAGCAGTCTTAAGGAGGGGGAGCTGTTTTTT | CASSLKEGELFF
TRBJ1-5 | TRBD1 | few | TRBV19 | TGTGCCAGTAGTAAAGGGGGCTGGTCGAATCAGCCCCAGCATTTT | CASSKGGWSNQPQHF
TRBJ2-5 | . | few | TRBV20-1 | TGCAGTGCTAGAGCGGGGATGGAGACCCAGTACTTC | CSARAGMETQYF
TRBJ1-6 | TRBD1 | . | TRBV20-1 | TGCAGTGCAACAACAGGGGTCCTCTATAATTCACCCCTCCACTTT | CSATTGVLYNSPLHF
TRBJ1-5 | TRBD1 | many | TRBV4-3 | TGCGCCAGCAGCCCCCACAGGGGGCTAGGGCAGCCCCAGCATTTT | CASSPHRGLGQPQHF
TRBJ1-1 | TRBD1 | few | TRBV5-6 | TGTGCCAGCAGCCCAGGGACAGGGAAACGCACTGAAGCTTTCTTT | CASSPGTGKRTEAFF
TRBJ1-1 | TRBD1 | few | TRBV7-2 | TGTGCCAGCAGCTTAGCCGACAGGGCTTTGAACACTGAAGCTTTCTTT | CASSLADRALNTEAFF
TRBJ1-4 | . | . | TRBV7-8 | TGTGCCAGCAGCTTAGTCAGCACATGGGGTGGCGAAAAACTGTTTTTT | CASSLVSTWGGEKLFF
TRBJ1-2 | TRBD1 | . | TRBV27 | TGTGCCAGCAGCTGGGGACAGGGGGCCTATGGCTACACCTTC | CASSWGQGAYGYTF
TRBJ2-1 | TRBD2 | few | TRBV20-1 | TGCAGTGCTAGAGATCAGGTAGCGGGAGGGCGCGAGCAGTTCTTC | CSARDQVAGGREQFF
TRBJ2-3 | TRBD1 | . | TRBV29-1 | TGCAGCGTTGAAGAGGGACGAGGGGGCATGGGCACAGATACGCAGTATTTT | CSVEEGRGGMGTDTQYF
TRBJ2-2 | . | few | TRBV28 | TGTGCCAGCGGCCTAGCCCCCGGGGAGCTGTTTTTT | CASGLAPGELFF
TRBJ2-7 | . | . | TRBV3-1 | TGTGCCAGCAGCCAAGTAATCTACGAGCAGTACTTC | CASSQVIYEQYF
TRBJ2-5 | . | few | TRBV10-3 | TGTGCCATCAGTGAGTCGCCCCCTCAAGAGACCCAGTACTTC | CAISESPPQETQYF
TRBJ1-1 | . | . | TRBV20-1 | TGCAGTGCTAGAGGAGATGGGAACACTGAAGCTTTCTTT | CSARGDGNTEAFF
TRBJ2-7 | . | few | TRBV12-3/TRBV12-4 | TGTGCCAGCAGACGACACGAATACGAGCAGTACTTC | CASRRHEYEQYF
TRBJ1-1 | . | . | TRBV6-6 | TGTGCCAGCAGATGGACCCAGAACACTGAAGCTTTCTTT | CASRWTQNTEAFF
TRBJ1-2 | . | few | TRBV4-1 | TGCGCCAGCAGCCCCCCCAGTGGGCTTCTGGGTGGCTACACCTTC | CASSPPSGLLGGYTF
TRBJ2-4 | . | few | TRBV4-3 | TGCGCCAGCAGCCAAGGGGTCCAAAACATTCAGTACTTC | CASSQGVQNIQYF
TRBJ2-5 | . | . | TRBV9 | TGTGCCAGCAGCGTAAGGGGACTCTGGGAGGAGACCCAGTACTTC | CASSVRGLWEETQYF